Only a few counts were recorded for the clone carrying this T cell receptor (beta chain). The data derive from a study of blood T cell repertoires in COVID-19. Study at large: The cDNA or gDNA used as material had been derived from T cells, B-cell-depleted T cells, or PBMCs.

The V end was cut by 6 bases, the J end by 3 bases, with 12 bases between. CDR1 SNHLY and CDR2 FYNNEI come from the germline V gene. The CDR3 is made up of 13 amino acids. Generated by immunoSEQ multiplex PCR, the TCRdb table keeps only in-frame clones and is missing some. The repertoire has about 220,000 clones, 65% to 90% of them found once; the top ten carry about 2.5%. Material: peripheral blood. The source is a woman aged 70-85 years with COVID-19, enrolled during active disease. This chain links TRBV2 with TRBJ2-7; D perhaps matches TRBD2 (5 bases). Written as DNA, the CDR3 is TGTGCCAGCAGGCCGGACGGGAACTACGAGCAGTACTTC. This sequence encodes CASRPDGNYEQYF.